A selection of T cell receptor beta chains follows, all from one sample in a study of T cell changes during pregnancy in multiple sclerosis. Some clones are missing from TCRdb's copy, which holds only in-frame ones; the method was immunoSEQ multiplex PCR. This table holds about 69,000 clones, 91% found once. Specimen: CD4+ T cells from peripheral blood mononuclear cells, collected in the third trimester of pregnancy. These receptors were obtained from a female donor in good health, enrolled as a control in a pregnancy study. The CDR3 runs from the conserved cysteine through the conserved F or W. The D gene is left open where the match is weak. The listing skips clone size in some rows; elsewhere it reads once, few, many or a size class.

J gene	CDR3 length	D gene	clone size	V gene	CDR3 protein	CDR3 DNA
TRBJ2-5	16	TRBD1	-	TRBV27	CASSLSRTGGDETQYF	TGTGCCAGCAGTTTATCGCGGACAGGGGGAGACGAGACCCAGTACTTC
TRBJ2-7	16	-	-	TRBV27	CASSLSLRGQSYEQYF	TGTGCCAGCAGTTTATCTCTTCGTGGGCAGTCCTACGAGCAGTACTTC
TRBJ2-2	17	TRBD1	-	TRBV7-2	CASSGGGDRGVTGELFF	TGTGCCAGCAGCGGGGGAGGGGACAGGGGGGTAACCGGGGAGCTGTTTTTT
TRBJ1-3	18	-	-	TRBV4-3	CASSLGLDTVSSGNTIYF	TGCGCCAGCAGCCTAGGATTGGACACTGTCAGCTCTGGAAACACCATATATTTT
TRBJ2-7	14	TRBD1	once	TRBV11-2	CASSRQGPVYEQYF	TGTGCCAGCAGTCGACAGGGCCCGGTCTACGAGCAGTACTTC
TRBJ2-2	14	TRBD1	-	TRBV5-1	CASSTDGTAGELFF	TGCGCCAGCAGCACCGACGGGACAGCCGGGGAGCTGTTTTTT
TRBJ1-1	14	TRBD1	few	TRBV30	CAWSAGGDSLEAFF	TGTGCCTGGAGCGCGGGTGGGGACAGCCTTGAAGCTTTCTTT
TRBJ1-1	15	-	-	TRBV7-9	CASSPKVRLNTEAFF	TGTGCCAGCAGCCCTAAGGTCAGGCTGAACACTGAAGCTTTCTTT
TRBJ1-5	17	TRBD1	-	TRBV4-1	CASSQNTGTGSNQPQHF	TGCGCCAGCAGCCAAAATACCGGGACAGGGAGCAATCAGCCCCAGCATTTT
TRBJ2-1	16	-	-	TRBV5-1	CASSPNTKTPYNEQFF	TGCGCCAGCAGCCCAAATACTAAAACTCCCTACAATGAGCAGTTCTTC
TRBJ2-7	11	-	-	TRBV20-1	CSAIRVHEQYF	TGCAGTGCTATCAGGGTTCACGAGCAGTACTTC
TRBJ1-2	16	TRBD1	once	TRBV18	CASSTPGTGPNYGYTF	TGTGCCAGCTCAACACCTGGGACAGGCCCTAACTATGGCTACACCTTC
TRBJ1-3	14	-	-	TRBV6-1	CASSESLAGNTIYF	TGTGCCAGCAGTGAGAGTCTTGCCGGAAACACCATATATTTT
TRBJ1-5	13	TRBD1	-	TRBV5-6	CASSFDREQPQHF	TGTGCCAGCAGCTTTGACAGGGAACAGCCCCAGCATTTT
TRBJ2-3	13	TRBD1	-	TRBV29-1	CSVEGTGGDTQYF	TGCAGCGTAGAAGGGACAGGAGGCGATACGCAGTATTTT
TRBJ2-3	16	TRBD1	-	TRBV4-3	CASSLGTERSTDTQYF	TGCGCCAGCAGCCTCGGGACAGAGAGAAGCACAGATACGCAGTATTTT
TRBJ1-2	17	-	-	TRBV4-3	CASSQDSTPTSPYGYTF	TGCGCCAGCAGCCAAGATAGCACACCCACCTCCCCCTATGGCTACACCTTC
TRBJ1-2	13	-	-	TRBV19	CASSTTNNYGYTF	TGTGCCAGTAGTACGACAAATAACTATGGCTACACCTTC
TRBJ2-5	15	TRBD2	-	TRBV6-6	CASSSRGGAWETQYF	TGTGCCAGCAGTTCCCGCGGGGGGGCATGGGAGACCCAGTACTTC
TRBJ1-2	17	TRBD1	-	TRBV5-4	CASSPATGESSTYGYTF	TGTGCCAGCAGCCCCGCGACAGGGGAAAGTTCGACCTATGGCTACACCTTC